This T cell receptor (beta chain) was found in a study of cytomegalovirus exposure and HLA in healthy donors. This CDR3 is 14 amino acids long. V was clipped by 5 bases and J by 6 bases; unmatched bases: 3. CDR1 is MNHEY, CDR2 SMNVEV, per germline (reference sequence). In the PCR, 60 Vbeta and 13 Jbeta primers were used. Sequenced by immunoSEQ multiplex PCR; TCRdb stores in-frame clones only, minus some. In the table there are about 43,000 clones, 45% to 60% of which are singletons. This chain connects TRBV27 to TRBJ1-4; the match to TRBD1 covers 10 bases. This receptor was identified in a man between 60 and 75 years old in good health and CMV-seronegative. The sequenced material came from PBMCs. CDR3 loop: CASSRTGGDEKLFF. The CDR3 DNA sequence: TGTGCCAGCAGTCGGACAGGGGGTGATGAAAAACTGTTTTTT.